The rows below give T cell receptor beta chains drawn from one sample of a study of control samples from healthy donors and cancer patients. Assay used: immunoSEQ multiplex PCR; TCRdb lists only in-frame clones, some missing. This sample has 90,000 to 100,000 clones; around 80% occur once, and the top ten carry more than 9%. Source material: blood. Receptors were obtained from a woman aged 25-40 years in good health. CDR3s include the opening cysteine and the closing phenylalanine or tryptophan. A D gene is named only where the DNA matches it firmly. The size of a clone is reported for some rows only, either as once, few or many, or as a class for expanded clones.

J: TRBJ1-5; D: NA; V: TRBV6-2/TRBV6-3; size: NA; CDR3: CASSPDGSYSPQHF; DNA: TGTGCCAGCAGTCCGGATGGTTCCTACAGTCCCCAGCATTTT
J: TRBJ2-3; D: TRBD2; V: TRBV30; size: NA; CDR3: CAWSRLAGGADTQYF; DNA: TGTGCCTGGAGTCGACTAGCGGGGGGTGCAGATACGCAGTATTTT
J: TRBJ1-6; D: NA; V: TRBV10-3; size: NA; CDR3: CAIGAVNSPLHF; DNA: TGTGCCATCGGGGCAGTTAATTCACCCCTCCACTTT
J: TRBJ1-4; D: NA; V: TRBV6-5; size: NA; CDR3: CAGGGEKLFF; DNA: TGTGCCGGAGGGGGTGAAAAACTGTTTTTT
J: TRBJ1-3; D: TRBD1; V: TRBV19; size: NA; CDR3: CASSMQGAKGNTIYF; DNA: TGTGCCAGTAGTATGCAGGGGGCGAAAGGAAACACCATATATTTT
J: TRBJ1-2; D: NA; V: TRBV4-3; size: NA; CDR3: CASSQDIGYYGYTF; DNA: TGCGCCAGCAGCCAAGATATAGGGTACTATGGCTACACCTTC
J: TRBJ2-7; D: TRBD1; V: TRBV7-7; size: NA; CDR3: CASSQLQGASYEQYF; DNA: TGTGCCAGCAGCCAACTCCAGGGGGCCTCCTACGAGCAGTACTTC
J: TRBJ2-3; D: NA; V: TRBV9; size: NA; CDR3: CASSPHTVTDTQYF; DNA: TGTGCCAGCAGCCCCCACACCGTCACAGATACGCAGTATTTT
J: TRBJ1-5; D: NA; V: TRBV15; size: NA; CDR3: CATSRSGSSNQPQHF; DNA: TGTGCCACCAGCAGATCTGGCTCGAGCAATCAGCCCCAGCATTTT
J: TRBJ1-2; D: NA; V: TRBV12-5; size: NA; CDR3: CASGQGERSHGYTF; DNA: TGTGCTAGTGGTCAGGGAGAGAGAAGCCATGGCTACACCTTC
J: TRBJ2-4; D: TRBD1; V: TRBV15; size: NA; CDR3: CATSRDRDSISRQYF; DNA: TGTGCCACCAGCAGAGACCGGGACAGTATCTCTCGACAGTACTTC
J: TRBJ1-2; D: TRBD1; V: TRBV9; size: once; CDR3: CASSVERGQPYGYTF; DNA: TGTGCCAGCAGCGTAGAAAGGGGGCAGCCCTATGGCTACACCTTC
J: TRBJ1-2; D: TRBD1; V: TRBV5-1; size: NA; CDR3: CASRPGQGTARGYTF; DNA: TGCGCCAGCAGGCCAGGACAGGGGACAGCTAGAGGCTACACCTTC
J: TRBJ2-1; D: TRBD1; V: TRBV5-5; size: NA; CDR3: CASSLTGDWYLFF; DNA: TGTGCCAGCAGCTTGACAGGGGATTGGTATCTGTTCTTC
J: TRBJ1-1; D: NA; V: TRBV14; size: NA; CDR3: CASSHRTRDPEAFF; DNA: TGTGCCAGCAGCCACAGGACCCGTGACCCTGAAGCTTTCTTT
J: TRBJ1-6; D: TRBD1; V: TRBV5-3; size: NA; CDR3: CASVRGDRSTIYNSPLHF; DNA: TGTGCCAGTGTTCGAGGGGACAGGAGCACAATCTATAATTCACCCCTCCACTTT
J: TRBJ1-1; D: NA; V: TRBV10-3; size: once; CDR3: CAISESNEAAFF; DNA: TGTGCCATCAGTGAGTCGAACGAGGCAGCTTTCTTT
J: TRBJ1-4; D: NA; V: TRBV24-1; size: NA; CDR3: CATSDSRRKLFF; DNA: TGTGCCACCAGTGACTCCCGCAGAAAACTGTTTTTT
J: TRBJ1-2; D: NA; V: TRBV9; size: NA; CDR3: CASSPPGNYGYTF; DNA: TGTGCCAGCAGCCCTCCGGGAAACTATGGCTACACCTTC
J: TRBJ1-2; D: TRBD1; V: TRBV11-2; size: NA; CDR3: CASSPRTDRVAYGYTF; DNA: TGTGCCAGCAGCCCCCGAACCGACAGGGTCGCCTATGGCTACACCTTC
J: TRBJ2-7; D: NA; V: TRBV3-1/TRBV3-2; size: NA; CDR3: CASSQDLVAQAYEQYF; DNA: TGTGCCAGCAGCCAAGATTTGGTAGCCCAAGCCTACGAGCAGTACTTC
J: TRBJ2-7; D: NA; V: TRBV5-1; size: NA; CDR3: CASSVQGSVYEQYF; DNA: TGCGCCAGCAGCGTACAGGGATCGGTCTACGAGCAGTACTTC
J: TRBJ1-5; D: NA; V: TRBV19; size: NA; CDR3: CASSMPGPQHF; DNA: TGTGCCAGTAGTATGCCCGGGCCCCAGCATTTT
J: TRBJ1-1; D: NA; V: TRBV19; size: NA; CDR3: CASSIFNRGTNTEAFF; DNA: TGTGCCAGTAGTATATTTAATCGGGGGACTAACACTGAAGCTTTCTTT
J: TRBJ2-7; D: NA; V: TRBV10-3; size: NA; CDR3: CAISAGANEQYF; DNA: TGTGCCATCAGTGCAGGGGCCAACGAGCAGTACTTC
J: TRBJ2-1; D: NA; V: TRBV19; size: NA; CDR3: CASSPLAGGEQFF; DNA: TGTGCCAGTAGCCCGCTTGCGGGCGGTGAGCAGTTCTTC
J: TRBJ2-3; D: TRBD1; V: TRBV6-5; size: NA; CDR3: CASGQGPADTQYF; DNA: TGTGCCAGCGGACAGGGGCCGGCAGATACGCAGTATTTT
J: TRBJ2-1; D: NA; V: TRBV19; size: NA; CDR3: CASSIRRGRNEQFF; DNA: TGTGCCAGTAGTATACGGCGGGGTCGCAATGAGCAGTTCTTC
J: TRBJ2-5; D: NA; V: TRBV10-1; size: few; CDR3: CARRDRTWETQYF; DNA: TGCGCCCGCAGAGACCGCACGTGGGAGACCCAGTACTTC
J: TRBJ1-1; D: NA; V: TRBV30; size: once; CDR3: CAWSVKQGRAFMNLEAFF; DNA: TGTGCCTGGAGTGTAAAACAGGGCAGGGCCTTTATGAACTTGGAAGCTTTCTTT
J: TRBJ2-3; D: NA; V: TRBV9; size: NA; CDR3: CASSRQVGADTQYF; DNA: TGTGCCAGCAGTAGACAGGTCGGGGCAGATACGCAGTATTTT
J: TRBJ1-2; D: TRBD1; V: TRBV9; size: NA; CDR3: CASGSGQGFGYTF; DNA: TGTGCCAGCGGCTCGGGACAGGGGTTTGGCTACACCTTC
J: TRBJ2-1; D: NA; V: TRBV24-1; size: few; CDR3: CATSDLGRNEQFF; DNA: TGTGCCACCAGTGATTTGGGACGCAATGAGCAGTTCTTC
J: TRBJ1-1; D: NA; V: TRBV30; size: NA; CDR3: CAWSAQVRTEAFF; DNA: TGTGCCTGGAGTGCACAGGTTCGTACTGAAGCTTTCTTT
J: TRBJ2-2; D: NA; V: TRBV19; size: NA; CDR3: CASNQVNTGELFF; DNA: TGTGCCAGTAACCAGGTGAACACCGGGGAGCTGTTTTTT
J: TRBJ1-5; D: NA; V: TRBV5-6; size: NA; CDR3: CASTQGLISNQPQHF; DNA: TGTGCCAGCACCCAAGGACTTATTAGCAATCAGCCCCAGCATTTT
J: TRBJ2-7; D: NA; V: TRBV11-2; size: NA; CDR3: CASSSTGYEQYF; DNA: TGTGCCAGCAGCTCGACAGGCTACGAGCAGTACTTC
J: TRBJ1-3; D: NA; V: TRBV3-1/TRBV3-2; size: NA; CDR3: CASSQAFWGASGNTIYF; DNA: TGTGCCAGCAGCCAAGCGTTTTGGGGAGCCTCTGGAAACACCATATATTTT
J: TRBJ2-1; D: NA; V: TRBV12-3/TRBV12-4; size: few; CDR3: CASGSASEQFF; DNA: TGTGCCAGCGGGTCCGCTAGTGAGCAGTTCTTC
J: TRBJ2-7; D: TRBD1; V: TRBV9; size: NA; CDR3: CASSVATGRGLNEQYF; DNA: TGTGCCAGCAGCGTAGCTACGGGCAGGGGGCTTAACGAGCAGTACTTC
J: TRBJ2-2; D: NA; V: TRBV10-3; size: NA; CDR3: CAIRDKGNTGELFF; DNA: TGTGCCATCAGGGACAAGGGAAACACCGGGGAGCTGTTTTTT
J: TRBJ1-6; D: NA; V: TRBV12-3/TRBV12-4; size: NA; CDR3: CACGRADNSPLHF; DNA: TGTGCCTGCGGCAGGGCCGATAATTCACCCCTCCACTTT
J: TRBJ1-5; D: NA; V: TRBV4-2; size: NA; CDR3: CASSPRADYSNQPQHF; DNA: TGTGCCAGCAGCCCCCGGGCAGACTATAGCAATCAGCCCCAGCATTTT
J: TRBJ1-4; D: TRBD1; V: TRBV12-5; size: once; CDR3: CASGTGQGGRNEKLFF; DNA: TGTGCTAGTGGTACCGGACAGGGGGGTAGAAATGAAAAACTGTTTTTT
J: TRBJ2-7; D: TRBD1; V: TRBV18; size: large; CDR3: CASSRGTGLEYEQYF; DNA: TGTGCCAGCTCACGGGGGACAGGGTTGGAGTACGAGCAGTACTTC
J: TRBJ2-5; D: TRBD2; V: TRBV6-5; size: NA; CDR3: CAGSLAGGKETQYF; DNA: TGTGCCGGATCGCTAGCGGGGGGAAAAGAGACCCAGTACTTC
J: TRBJ1-5; D: NA; V: TRBV5-1; size: few; CDR3: CASSPGAGVGQPQHF; DNA: TGCGCCAGCAGCCCCGGGGCAGGGGTGGGTCAGCCCCAGCATTTT
J: TRBJ2-7; D: NA; V: TRBV12-5; size: NA; CDR3: CASGPMGVWYEQYF; DNA: TGTGCTAGTGGACCGATGGGGGTCTGGTACGAGCAGTACTTC
J: TRBJ1-1; D: NA; V: TRBV10-1; size: NA; CDR3: CASSVDPSGAEAFF; DNA: TGCGCCAGCAGCGTAGACCCCAGCGGCGCTGAAGCTTTCTTT